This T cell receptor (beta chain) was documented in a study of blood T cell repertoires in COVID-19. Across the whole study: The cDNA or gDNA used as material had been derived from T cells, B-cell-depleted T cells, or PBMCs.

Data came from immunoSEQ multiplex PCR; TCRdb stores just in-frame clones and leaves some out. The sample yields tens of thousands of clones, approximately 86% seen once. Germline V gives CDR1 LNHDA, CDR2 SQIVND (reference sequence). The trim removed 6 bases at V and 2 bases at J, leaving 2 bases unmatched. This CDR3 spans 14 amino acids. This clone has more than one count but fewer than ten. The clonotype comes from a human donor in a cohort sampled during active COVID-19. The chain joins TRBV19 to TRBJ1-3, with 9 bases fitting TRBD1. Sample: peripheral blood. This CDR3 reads CASRTGGAGNTIYF. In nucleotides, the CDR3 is TGTGCCAGTAGAACAGGGGGCGCTGGAAACACCATATATTTT.